Following are 13 T cell receptor beta chains from one sample sequenced in a study of T cell changes during pregnancy in multiple sclerosis. Generated by immunoSEQ multiplex PCR, the TCRdb table keeps only in-frame clones and is missing some. The sample yields 70,000 to 95,000 clones, 75% to 95% seen once. The sequencing used CD4+ T cells from peripheral blood mononuclear cells, collected in the second trimester of pregnancy. These receptors were obtained from a female donor with multiple sclerosis, enrolled in a pregnancy study.

The chain joins TRBV12-5 to TRBJ1-1, with no clear D. Deletions cut 0 bases from V and 3 bases from J, with 23 bases between. CDR1 is LGHNT, CDR2 FRNRAP, per germline. The CDR3 spans 19 residues. This CDR3 is CASGLVLKVGRFDDTEAFF. The CDR3, as DNA: TGTGCTAGTGGTTTGGTACTTAAAGTGGGCAGGTTCGATGACACTGAAGCTTTCTTT.

The chain has TRBV5-4 and TRBJ1-5, with a weak D call TRBD1 (6 bases). CDR3 size: 14 residues. V lost 2 bases to trimming and J lost 0 bases, with 6 bases between them. Looked up from germline, CDR1 is SGHNT and CDR2 is YYREEE (reference sequence). The CDR3 is CASSLQGSNQPQHF. For the CDR3, the DNA is TGTGCCAGCAGCTTACAGGGTAGCAATCAGCCCCAGCATTTT.

The chain has TRBV7-2 and TRBJ2-5, with a tentative D call TRBD2 (7 bases). Trimming stripped 3 bases from V and 2 bases from J, with 16 bases between. Germline loops: CDR1 SGHTA, CDR2 FQGNSA. This CDR3 is 16 amino acids long. The CDR3 DNA reads TGTGCCAGCAGCTTCCGGGGGGCAGGGTCTCAAGAGACCCAGTACTTC. Translating gives CASSFRGAGSQETQYF.

This chain joins TRBV2 and TRBJ1-1; TRBD1 is a possible D gene (5 bases). V was pared by 2 bases and J by 5 bases, with 6 bases between. The germline CDR1 and CDR2 sequences are SNHLY and FYNNEI. The CDR3 extends over 12 amino acids. CDR3 sequence: CASSEQGTEAFF. As DNA, the CDR3 is TGTGCCAGCAGTGAACAGGGAACTGAAGCTTTCTTT.

The chain couples TRBV5-4 to TRBJ2-1; 13 nucleotides line up with TRBD2. The CDR3 length is 16 residues. CDR1 is SGHNT and CDR2 is YYREEE in the germline V gene (reference sequence). V shed 5 bases and J 1 base; nucleotides not matched to a gene: 3. CDR3 DNA sequence: TGTGCCAGCAGACTAGCGGGAGGGCCTTCCTACAATGAGCAGTTCTTC. Translation gives CASRLAGGPSYNEQFF.

The chain couples TRBV28 to TRBJ1-1, with no clear D. Trimming shortened V by 7 bases and J by 5 bases, and 14 bases separated the two germline ends. CDR3 length: 13 amino acids. Germline loops: CDR1 MDHEN, CDR2 SYDVKM. CDR3 in amino acids: CASTSFLGTEAFF. DNA of the CDR3: TGTGCCAGCACCTCATTCCTCGGGACTGAAGCTTTCTTT.

The chain carries TRBV6-5 and TRBJ1-2, with 10 bases aligning to TRBD1. The CDR3 is made up of 16 amino acids. V dropped 2 bases and J dropped 2; count of bases not matched to a gene: 5. CDR1 is MNHEY and CDR2 is SVGAGI in the germline V gene. DNA of the CDR3: TGTGCCAGCAGTTACCACAGGACAGGGGGGAACTATGGCTACACCTTC. Translating it yields CASSYHRTGGNYGYTF.

This chain connects TRBV5-6 to TRBJ2-7; D is unclear. The CDR3 length is 15 residues. Deletions cut 0 bases from V and 6 bases from J, with 16 bases between. Germline lookup yields CDR1 SGHDT and CDR2 YYEEEE. As DNA, the CDR3 is TGTGCCAGCAGCTTGGACCCACTACCTAGGTCCGAGCAGTACTTC. Translating gives CASSLDPLPRSEQYF.

The chain uses TRBV27 and TRBJ2-3; D is unclear. CDR3 length equals 11 residues. Germline values: CDR1 MNHEY, CDR2 SMNVEV (reference sequence). Trimming removed 2 bases from V and 6 bases from J, with 3 bases in between. CDR3 amino acids: CASSLADTQYF. The CDR3, as DNA: TGTGCCAGCAGTTTAGCGGATACGCAGTATTTT.

This chain joins TRBV5-1 and TRBJ1-3; D might be TRBD1 (5 bases). CDR1 and CDR2 from the germline V gene are SGHRS and YFSETQ. This CDR3 has 15 residues. The V end lost 0 bases, the J end lost 2 bases, and 9 bases lay between the germline ends. The CDR3 loop is CASSLASDTGNTIYF. CDR3 nucleotides: TGCGCCAGCAGCTTGGCCTCGGACACTGGAAACACCATATATTTT.

The V call is TRBV7-9, the J call TRBJ2-7; 7 positions match TRBD1. This CDR3 comprises 17 residues. V was pared by 4 bases and J by 3 bases, with 15 bases of the junction left unmatched. Germline V gene data show CDR1 as SEHNR and CDR2 as FQNEAQ (reference sequence). The DNA of the CDR3 is TGTGCCAGCAGCTCCTACCCCGGGTTGGCAGGGGGCTACGAGCAGTACTTC. Translated: CASSSYPGLAGGYEQYF.

The gene calls are TRBV7-3 and TRBJ2-3; 10 bases match TRBD2. The CDR3 is made up of 15 amino acids. V lost 5 bases to trimming and J lost 2 bases; unmatched junction nucleotides: 4. The germline V gene encodes CDR1 SGHTA and CDR2 FQGTGA. The CDR3 region has the DNA TGTGCCAGCAGCCCCGGGACTAGCGTCACAGATACGCAGTATTTT. Amino acid sequence: CASSPGTSVTDTQYF.

The chain links TRBV7-3 to TRBJ1-1; D remains unclear. Trimming removed 2 bases at V and 0 bases at J, with 7 bases between. This CDR3 is built from 14 residues. Germline lookup yields CDR1 SGHTA and CDR2 FQGTGA. CDR3 bases: TGTGCCAGCAGCTTAGAGGGCATGAACACTGAAGCTTTCTTT. It encodes CASSLEGMNTEAFF.